One and the same sample provided the 28 T cell receptor beta chains below, sequenced in a study of blood T cell repertoires in COVID-19. TCRdb's copy holds only in-frame clones and misses some; the assay was immunoSEQ multiplex PCR. The sample has around 150,000 clones; approximately 88% are singletons. The source material was PBMCs or T cells enriched from blood (not recorded which). The receptor set was obtained from a woman aged 60-75 years who had recovered from COVID-19.

This clone has only one observation. J is TRBJ2-3 and V is TRBV6-8; a weak D match, TRBD2 (6 bases). Trimming left V 10 bases short and J 6 bases short, with 8 bases between. The CDR3 sequence is 10 residues long. The germline V gene encodes CDR1 MNHGY and CDR2 SAAAGT. The CDR3 DNA is TGTGCCAAACGGGGGGATACGCAGTATTTT. Its protein product is CAKRGDTQYF.

This clone has a handful of counts. CDR3: CASIGTGGNTEAFF. The CDR3, as DNA: TGTGCCAGCATAGGGACAGGGGGAAACACTGAAGCTTTCTTT. The rearrangement joins TRBV2 to TRBJ1-1; 11 nucleotides align to TRBD1. The CDR3 has 14 amino acids. The germline V gene has CDR1 SNHLY and CDR2 FYNNEI. V lost 7 bases, J lost 2 bases, and 3 bases stayed unmatched. Supplemented by reference TRBV2 and TRBJ1-1, the full variable domain reads EPEVTQTPSHQVTQMGQEVILRCVPISNHLYFYWYRQILGQKVEFLVSFYNNEISEKSEIFDDQFSVERPDGSNFTLKIRSTKLEDSAMYFCASIGTGGNTEAFFGQGTRLTVV.

J is TRBJ1-2 and V is TRBV18, with D unclear. The germline V gene has CDR1 KGHSH and CDR2 LQKENI. The ends were cut back, 3 bases at V and 7 bases at J, with 18 bases in the middle. The CDR3 has 15 amino acids. Here the CDR3 reads CASSPVARGGGGYTF. The CDR3 DNA reads as TGTGCCAGCTCACCCGTCGCCCGGGGAGGTGGTGGCTACACCTTC.

The chain has TRBV6-5 and TRBJ2-1; possibly TRBD1 for D (5 bases). Germline V gene sequence: CDR1 MNHEY, CDR2 SVGAGI. The germline V and J ends were trimmed by 2 bases and 5 bases, with 16 bases remaining between them. CDR3 length: 16 amino acids. The chain's CDR3 is CASSYGSGARHNEQFF. Here the CDR3 DNA reads TGTGCCAGCAGTTACGGATCTGGGGCCCGCCACAATGAGCAGTTCTTC.

The chain uses TRBV28 and TRBJ2-7; 8 positions match TRBD1. V lost 5 bases to trimming and J lost 4 bases; unmatched junction nucleotides: 13. Per the germline V gene, CDR1 is MDHEN and CDR2 is SYDVKM. The CDR3 loop spans 16 amino acids. The CDR3 sequence is CASSITRGQEKYEQYF. In DNA, the CDR3 is TGTGCCAGCAGTATAACAAGGGGACAGGAAAAATACGAGCAGTACTTC.

The chain employs TRBV28 and TRBJ2-2; 9 bases are a match to TRBD1. This CDR3 has 15 residues. The germline gives CDR1 MDHEN, CDR2 SYDVKM. The V and J ends lost 6 bases and 4 bases, in that order; junction bases with no gene match: 6. CDR3 loop: CASRAGTGSTGELFF. CDR3 nucleotide sequence: TGTGCCAGCAGAGCCGGGACAGGGTCCACCGGGGAGCTGTTTTTT.

This chain connects TRBV21-1 to TRBJ2-7; TRBD2, the D gene given by the table, was not confirmed from the DNA. TRBV21-1 is termed a pseudogene. This CDR3 comprises 11 residues. The CDR3 here is CASSKETEQYF. The CDR3 bases are TGTGCCAGCAGCAAAGAAACTGAGCAGTACTTC.

Points on this clone: Different DNA sequences within this sample yield the same CDR3. The rearrangement joins TRBV19 to TRBJ2-7, with 7 bases that match TRBD1. Trimming removed 3 bases from V and 4 bases from J; junction bases left unmatched: 3. The germline CDR1 and CDR2 sequences are LNHDA and SQIVND (reference sequence). The CDR3 contains 13 residues. The CDR3 bases are TGTGCCAGTAGTATCGGCAGGGGGTACGAGCAGTACTTC. It translates to CASSIGRGYEQYF.

With respect to this clone: In the same sample, other DNA sequences code for this CDR3. This chain links TRBV18 with TRBJ1-2; 7 nucleotides match TRBD1. Losses at the gene ends were 2 bases for V and 1 base for J; bases not matched to a gene: 4. This CDR3 is built from 15 residues. Germline V gene lookup returns CDR1 KGHSH and CDR2 LQKENI. The CDR3 nucleotides read TGTGCCAGCTCACCAGAGACAGGGAGTAACTATGGCTACACCTTC. It yields the protein CASSPETGSNYGYTF. The complete variable domain, with remaining parts taken from reference TRBV18 and TRBJ1-2, reads NAGVMQNPRHLVRRRGQEARLRCSPMKGHSHVYWYRQLPEEGLKFMVYLQKENIIDESGMPKERFSAEFPKEGPSILRIQQVVRGDSAAYFCASSPETGSNYGYTFGSGTRLTVV.

This clone has just one count. The V call is TRBV5-1, the J call TRBJ1-6, with D possibly matching TRBD1 (6 bases). V gave up 4 bases and J gave up 0 bases, with 20 bases separating them. Germline CDR1 reads SGHRS; CDR2 reads YFSETQ. The CDR3 extends over 19 amino acids. The CDR3 here is CASSTPRGPAGSYNSPLHF. The CDR3 DNA reads as TGCGCCAGCAGCACCCCCAGGGGTCCCGCCGGCTCCTATAATTCACCCCTCCACTTT.

The DNA of the CDR3 is TGTGCCAGCAGCGTAGCTGTAGTGGCAGATACGCAGTATTTT. The encoded protein is CASSVAVVADTQYF. The chain is built from TRBV9 and TRBJ2-3; D is unresolved. Between the trimmed V and J ends, which lost 0 bases and 4 bases, there was a span of 9 bases. This CDR3 is 14 amino acids long. The germline V gene has CDR1 SGDLS and CDR2 YYNGEE.

The V gene is TRBV3-1 (or the pseudogene TRBV3-2), the J gene TRBJ2-1, with 14 bases aligning to TRBD2. V shed 7 bases and J 6 bases; nucleotides not matched to a gene: 5. The germline V gene has CDR1 LGHDT and CDR2 YNNKEL (reference sequence). This CDR3 has 15 residues. The CDR3: CASNSGTSGSNEQFF. The DNA for the CDR3 is TGTGCCAGCAACTCCGGGACTAGCGGGAGCAATGAGCAGTTCTTC.

The V call is TRBV9, the J call TRBJ2-5; 7 bases align to TRBD1. The CDR3 has 15 residues. V lost 0 bases and J lost 5; bases outside the gene matches: 7. The germline CDR1 and CDR2 sequences are SGDLS and YYNGEE. The CDR3 here is CASSVETGIGETQYF. In nucleotides, the CDR3 is TGTGCCAGCAGCGTAGAGACAGGGATTGGGGAGACCCAGTACTTC.

This chain joins TRBV5-1 and TRBJ2-1, with TRBD2 matching over 10 bases. This CDR3 is 16 amino acids long. Germline trimming cut 4 bases from V and 2 bases from J; bases unmatched to any gene: 6. CDR1 is SGHRS and CDR2 is YFSETQ in the germline V gene. The CDR3 bases are TGCGCCAGCAGCCTACATACTAGCGGGGCCTACAATGAGCAGTTCTTC. Translated: CASSLHTSGAYNEQFF.

The gene calls are TRBV4-1 and TRBJ1-2; 7 bases align to TRBD1. The V and J ends lost 4 bases and 3 bases, in that order; junction bases with no gene match: 8. Germline V gene lookup returns CDR1 MGHRA and CDR2 YSYEKL. The CDR3 length is 15 residues. The CDR3 here is CASSPSGTAYYGYTF. Written as DNA, the CDR3 is TGCGCCAGCAGCCCAAGTGGGACAGCTTACTATGGCTACACCTTC.

The rearrangement links TRBV9 to TRBJ2-2; 9 nucleotides agree with TRBD1. With V trimmed by 4 bases and J by 2 bases, 18 bases remained unmatched. The CDR3 consists of 20 residues. The germline V gene encodes CDR1 SGDLS and CDR2 YYNGEE. Here the CDR3 reads CASSPQRAGWTGVNTGELFF. DNA for the CDR3: TGTGCCAGCAGCCCCCAGAGGGCGGGGTGGACAGGGGTAAACACCGGGGAGCTGTTTTTT.

CDR3 protein: CASSQGAAGGRRTQYF. The CDR3 DNA is TGTGCCAGCAGCCAAGGGGCAGCGGGGGGGCGGCGGACCCAGTACTTC. The chain has TRBV3-1 (or the pseudogene TRBV3-2) and TRBJ2-5; TRBD2 aligns across 10 bases. The CDR3 loop spans 16 amino acids. V was pared by 1 base and J by 7 bases, with 9 bases of the junction left unmatched. Germline lookup yields CDR1 LGHDT and CDR2 YNNKEL (reference sequence).

The V call is TRBV5-1, the J call TRBJ2-2; 8 nucleotides align to TRBD2. Per germline, CDR1 SGHRS and CDR2 YFSETQ. This CDR3 region has 16 residues. Trimming cost V 4 bases and J 5 bases; bases outside gene matches: 10. The CDR3 sequence is CASSAQAGVETGELFF. The CDR3 DNA reads as TGCGCCAGCAGCGCTCAAGCGGGAGTCGAGACCGGGGAGCTGTTTTTT.

The rearrangement uses TRBV18 and TRBJ2-5; D is possibly TRBD1 (6 bases). This CDR3 region has 14 residues. V was pared by 3 bases and J by 4 bases, with 12 bases between. The germline V gene has CDR1 KGHSH and CDR2 LQKENI. The CDR3 protein is CASSPSWGRETQYF. In nucleotides, the CDR3 is TGTGCCAGCTCACCCAGTTGGGGGCGAGAGACCCAGTACTTC. The whole variable domain, remainder taken from reference TRBV18 and TRBJ2-5, is NAGVMQNPRHLVRRRGQEARLRCSPMKGHSHVYWYRQLPEEGLKFMVYLQKENIIDESGMPKERFSAEFPKEGPSILRIQQVVRGDSAAYFCASSPSWGRETQYFGPGTRLLVL.

The J gene is TRBJ1-1, the V gene TRBV5-1, with a possible D match to TRBD1 (5 bases). Trimming removed 0 bases from V and 5 bases from J, with 17 bases in between. The CDR3 sequence is 16 residues long. Germline-derived CDR1 and CDR2 are SGHRS and YFSETQ. CDR3 amino acids: CASSLDPPGMHTEAFF. Written as DNA, the CDR3 is TGCGCCAGCAGCTTGGACCCCCCAGGGATGCATACTGAAGCTTTCTTT.

This sequence joins TRBV9 and TRBJ1-2, with 9 positions matching TRBD1. This CDR3 has 13 residues. Per germline, CDR1 SGDLS and CDR2 YYNGEE. V shed 3 bases and J 8 bases; nucleotides not matched to a gene: 5. The CDR3 here is CASSEQGAFGYTF. In DNA form, the CDR3 reads TGTGCCAGCAGCGAACAGGGGGCGTTCGGCTACACCTTC.

V gene TRBV7-9 combines with J gene TRBJ2-1, with D possibly TRBD1 on 6 matching bases. The germline V gene has CDR1 SEHNR and CDR2 FQNEAQ (reference sequence). CDR3 size: 14 residues. Trimming left V 1 base short and J 10 bases short, with 14 bases between. CDR3 protein: CASSLGARGNEQFF. The DNA for the CDR3 is TGTGCCAGCAGCTTAGGCGCCAGGGGTAACGAGCAGTTCTTC.

This clone occurred a few times. The chain couples TRBV10-1 to TRBJ2-1; maybe TRBD2 (5 bases). CDR1 and CDR2 from the germline V gene are WNHNN and SYGVQD (reference sequence). The CDR3 has 13 amino acids. Trimming shortened V by 6 bases and J by 1 base, and 7 bases separated the two germline ends. CDR3 region: CASSGGSYNEQFF. The CDR3 bases are TGCGCCAGCAGCGGCGGGTCCTACAATGAGCAGTTCTTC.

The chain couples TRBV21-1 to TRBJ2-7; the D segment call TRBD1 is taken from the table without a DNA check. TRBV21-1 is given as a pseudogene. The CDR3 covers 16 residues. CDR3 sequence: CASRDHTGQAYYEQYF. The CDR3 coding sequence is TGTGCCAGCAGGGATCATACGGGACAGGCTTACTACGAGCAGTACTTC.

This clone was seen only a few times. The chain couples TRBV28 to TRBJ1-5; D may be TRBD1 (5 bases). V was shortened by 3 bases and J by 8 bases, with 11 bases between the two germline ends. CDR3 length: 13 residues. The germline gives CDR1 MDHEN, CDR2 SYDVKM. In DNA form, the CDR3 reads TGTGCCAGCAGTTTCCGCCGGGGGGAGCCCCAGCATTTT. It encodes CASSFRRGEPQHF.

The gene calls are TRBV9 and TRBJ1-5, with 8 bases that match TRBD1. This CDR3 contains 14 residues. The germline CDR1 and CDR2 sequences are SGDLS and YYNGEE. Trimming at V came to 3 bases and at J to 2 bases, leaving 1 base not matched to a gene. The CDR3 DNA follows: TGTGCCAGCAGCGCGACAGGGGGCAATCAGCCCCAGCATTTT. It encodes CASSATGGNQPQHF.

CDR3 sequence reads: CASSNTEGLAGEQYF. The CDR3 bases are TGTGCCAGCAGCAACACCGAAGGATTAGCGGGCGAGCAGTACTTC. This chain links TRBV6-2 or TRBV6-3 with TRBJ2-7; 7 bases fit TRBD2. Germline CDR1 is MNHEY and CDR2 is SVGEGT. After removal of 6 bases from V and 6 bases from J, the junction contained 14 bases not matched to a gene. This CDR3 region has 15 residues.

V and J are TRBV3-1 (or the pseudogene TRBV3-2) and TRBJ1-6, with unresolved D. The CDR3 extends over 13 amino acids. The V end was cut by 4 bases, the J end by 9 bases, with 10 bases between. From germline, CDR1 is LGHDT and CDR2 YNNKEL (reference sequence). The CDR3 DNA is TGTGCCAGCAGCCCCCAAGGCGGTTCACCCCTCCACTTT. The encoded protein is CASSPQGGSPLHF.